What follows are 22 T cell receptor beta chains derived from one specimen sequenced in a study of T cell changes during pregnancy in multiple sclerosis. The assay was immunoSEQ multiplex PCR, and TCRdb's table has in-frame clones only and misses some. The top ten hold around 2.2% of the sample, which has around 92,000 clones, almost 95% seen once. Sequences were derived from peripheral blood, sampled in the third trimester of pregnancy. The receptors were sampled from a female donor with multiple sclerosis, enrolled in a pregnancy study.

The J gene is TRBJ2-5, the V gene TRBV18; 7 nucleotides align to TRBD1. The V gene end was trimmed by 4 bases and the J gene end by 2 bases; junction bases not matched to a gene: 7. The CDR3 runs to 15 residues. CDR1 and CDR2 from the germline V gene are KGHSH and LQKENI. CDR3 residues: CASSLDRDRQETQYF. The CDR3 DNA reads as TGTGCCAGCTCACTAGACAGGGATCGGCAAGAGACCCAGTACTTC.

This chain links TRBV7-9 with TRBJ2-1; TRBD2 matches 13 bases. The CDR3 extends over 18 amino acids. Looked up from germline, CDR1 is SEHNR and CDR2 is FQNEAQ (reference sequence). Trimming removed 3 bases from V and 7 bases from J; junction bases left unmatched: 12. The DNA of the CDR3 is TGTGCCAGCAGCTTTTTCGCGTTACTAGCGGGAGGGGTAAATGAGCAGTTCTTC. This translates into CASSFFALLAGGVNEQFF.

The V gene is TRBV7-6, the J gene TRBJ2-1; 7 bases agree with TRBD1. CDR1 is SGHVS and CDR2 is FNYEAQ in the germline V gene. This CDR3 comprises 15 residues. Losses at the gene ends were 5 bases for V and 0 bases for J; bases not matched to a gene: 4. The DNA for the CDR3 is TGTGCCAGCAGCAACAGGGACAGCTCCTACAATGAGCAGTTCTTC. Protein sequence: CASSNRDSSYNEQFF.

The J gene is TRBJ1-1, the V gene TRBV5-1; the D gene is possibly TRBD1 (6 bases). The CDR3 loop spans 14 amino acids. Trimming removed 4 bases at V and 4 bases at J, with 14 bases between. Looked up from germline, CDR1 is SGHRS and CDR2 is YFSETQ. CDR3 protein: CASSPKGGGTEAFF. DNA for the CDR3: TGCGCCAGCAGCCCCAAGGGGGGGGGCACTGAAGCTTTCTTT.

The J gene is TRBJ2-7, the V gene TRBV20-1; D is unclear. V was shortened by 6 bases and J by 7 bases, with 13 bases between the two germline ends. Germline V gives CDR1 DFQATT, CDR2 SNEGSKA (reference sequence). This CDR3 is 11 amino acids long. Written as DNA, the CDR3 is TGCAGTGCAGGCGGAGTCTGGGAGCAGTACTTC. As protein: CSAGGVWEQYF.

The gene calls are TRBV30 and TRBJ2-1; 9 nucleotides agree with TRBD2. The CDR3 covers 19 residues. Trimming cost V 4 bases and J 2 bases; bases outside gene matches: 18. Germline-derived CDR1 and CDR2 are GTSNPN and SVGIG (reference sequence). CDR3 nucleotide sequence: TGTGCCTGGACGCCGAGACTAGCGGCAGGGGGGGGGACCTACAATGAGCAGTTCTTC. It encodes CAWTPRLAAGGGTYNEQFF.

V and J are TRBV11-2 and TRBJ1-1; TRBD1 aligns across 8 bases. Germline V gene sequence: CDR1 SGHAT, CDR2 FQNNGV. The V gene end was trimmed by 2 bases and the J gene end by 0 bases; junction bases not matched to a gene: 5. The CDR3 is made up of 16 amino acids. The CDR3 DNA sequence: TGTGCCAGCAGCTTAAAGTGGGGACAGGTGAACACTGAAGCTTTCTTT. It translates to CASSLKWGQVNTEAFF.

The chain joins TRBV6-6 to TRBJ2-2; 12 nucleotides match TRBD2. Germline V CDR1 and CDR2: MNHNY, SVGAGI (reference sequence). There are 15 residues in the CDR3. J gave up 5 bases and V 5 bases, and 3 bases lay outside the gene matches. The CDR3 reads CASSPSGRATGELFF. Here the CDR3 DNA reads TGTGCCAGCAGTCCTAGCGGGAGGGCGACCGGGGAGCTGTTTTTT.

This clone was detected a few times. This sequence joins TRBV19 and TRBJ2-7; TRBD1 matches 8 bases. The germline gives CDR1 LNHDA, CDR2 SQIVND (reference sequence). CDR3 size: 17 residues. V shed 4 bases, J shed 4 bases, and the junction held 15 bases outside the gene matches. Here the CDR3 reads CASSTGQGLLPPYEQYF. The CDR3 DNA sequence: TGTGCCAGTAGTACAGGACAGGGTCTTCTTCCTCCATACGAGCAGTACTTC. Complete variable domain (other parts from reference TRBV19 and TRBJ2-7): DGGITQSPKYLFRKEGQNVTLSCEQNLNHDAMYWYRQDPGQGLRLIYYSQIVNDFQKGDIAEGYSVSREKKESFPLTVTSAQKNPTAFYLCASSTGQGLLPPYEQYFGPGTRLTVT.

This clone was counted ten times or more. This rearrangement joins TRBV5-6 to TRBJ2-2, with a possible D match to TRBD1 (6 bases). The CDR3 extends over 14 amino acids. The V gene's germline CDR1 is SGHDT and CDR2 YYEEEE. V lost 4 bases to trimming and J lost 6 bases, with 13 bases between them. The CDR3 DNA reads as TGTGCCAGCAGCCACAGGGACGGGGCCGGGGAGCTGTTTTTT. It encodes CASSHRDGAGELFF. The full variable domain, with the rest looked up from reference TRBV5-6 and TRBJ2-2, is DAGVTQSPTHLIKTRGQQVTLRCSPKSGHDTVSWYQQALGQGPQFIFQYYEEEERQRGNFPDRFSGHQFPNYSSELNVNALLLGDSALYLCASSHRDGAGELFFGEGSRLTVL.

The rearrangement joins TRBV6-1 to TRBJ2-7, with 7 bases identical to TRBD1. Trimming took 0 bases from V and 3 from J; bases not matched to a gene: 2. Per the germline V gene, CDR1 is MNHNS and CDR2 is SASEGT. The CDR3 runs to 14 residues. In nucleotides, the CDR3 is TGTGCCAGCAGTGAAGCAGGGACAGTCTACGAGCAGTACTTC. It translates to CASSEAGTVYEQYF.

This chain uses TRBV2 with TRBJ2-7, with a possible D match to TRBD1 (5 bases). V was cut by 3 bases and J by 9 bases, with 15 bases left in between. CDR1 SNHLY and CDR2 FYNNEI come from the germline V gene. The CDR3 consists of 13 residues. CDR3 region: CASSEDNSPVQYF. The DNA for the CDR3 is TGTGCCAGCAGTGAGGACAACAGTCCCGTGCAGTACTTC.

This chain joins TRBV4-3 and TRBJ2-7, with D possibly matching TRBD1 (6 bases). Trimming stripped 0 bases from V and 6 bases from J, with 15 bases between. From germline, CDR1 is LGHNA and CDR2 YSLEER. The CDR3 length is 15 residues. The CDR3 nucleotides are TGCGCCAGCAGCCAAGAACAGGGTCGGAATCGCGAGCAGTACTTC. Translation: CASSQEQGRNREQYF.

Here the CDR3 reads CASSVRDRGGDEQFF. DNA for the CDR3: TGTGCCAGCAGCGTCCGGGACAGGGGAGGGGATGAGCAGTTCTTC. The chain has TRBV2 and TRBJ2-1; 10 bases are a match to TRBD1. Germline CDR1 reads SNHLY; CDR2 reads FYNNEI. This CDR3 contains 15 residues. V lost 6 bases, J lost 8 bases, and 10 bases stayed unmatched.

The rearrangement uses TRBV5-1 and TRBJ2-1; 15 nucleotides align to TRBD2. This CDR3 is built from 17 residues. Germline assignment: CDR1 SGHRS and CDR2 YFSETQ. With 2 bases clipped from V and 5 bases from J, the junction kept 5 bases outside the gene matches. CDR3 in amino acids: CASSFGLAGGIDNEQFF. CDR3 nucleotide sequence: TGCGCCAGCAGCTTCGGACTAGCGGGAGGGATCGACAATGAGCAGTTCTTC. Filled out from reference TRBV5-1 and TRBJ2-1, the complete variable domain reads KAGVTQTPRYLIKTRGQQVTLSCSPISGHRSVSWYQQTPGQGLQFLFEYFSETQRNKGNFPGRFSGRQFSNSRSEMNVSTLELGDSALYLCASSFGLAGGIDNEQFFGPGTRLTVL.

V gene TRBV19 combines with J gene TRBJ1-1, with unresolved D. Germline V CDR1 and CDR2: LNHDA, SQIVND (reference sequence). V lost 7 bases, J lost 0 bases, and 15 bases lay in between. The CDR3 is 15 residues long. The CDR3 DNA is TGTGCCAGTATCCCAAATTTCCCCATGAACACTGAAGCTTTCTTT. This sequence encodes CASIPNFPMNTEAFF.

The chain couples TRBV20-1 to TRBJ2-7; D remains unclear. The CDR3 is 11 amino acids. CDR1 is DFQATT and CDR2 is SNEGSKA in the germline V gene (reference sequence). V was pared by 6 bases and J by 0 bases, with 6 bases between. The CDR3, as DNA: TGCAGTGCGGCGGCCTCCTACGAGCAGTACTTC. It translates to CSAAASYEQYF.

This rearrangement joins TRBV7-2 to TRBJ2-7, with a tentative D call TRBD2 (5 bases). Deletions cut 2 bases from V and 6 bases from J, with 14 bases between. CDR3 length: 14 residues. CDR1 SGHTA and CDR2 FQGNSA come from the germline V gene. The DNA of the CDR3 is TGTGCCAGCAGCTTAAGGCTTGCCGGGGTCGAGCAGTACTTC. Amino acids: CASSLRLAGVEQYF.

V is TRBV4-1 and J is TRBJ1-5, with D unresolved. Trimming left V 1 base short and J 4 bases short, with 20 bases between. This CDR3 spans 18 amino acids. Germline CDR1 and CDR2: MGHRA and YSYEKL. CDR3 sequence: CASSQGGGLSISNQPQHF. The CDR3 DNA is TGCGCCAGCAGCCAAGGGGGAGGCTTATCGATTTCTAATCAGCCCCAGCATTTT.

The V call is TRBV5-6, the J call TRBJ1-2; D ambiguous. Trimming shortened V by 2 bases and J by 5 bases, and 13 bases separated the two germline ends. Germline-derived CDR1 and CDR2 are SGHDT and YYEEEE. The CDR3 has 14 amino acids. The CDR3 DNA reads as TGTGCCAGCAGCTTTAAGGGAGACTGGTATGGCTACACCTTC. Translating gives CASSFKGDWYGYTF.

As for this clone: Other DNA sequences in this sample translate to the same CDR3. V gene TRBV5-1 combines with J gene TRBJ2-2, with 8 positions matching TRBD1. Unmatched junction bases numbered 2, after V lost 5 bases and J lost 2 bases. Germline V gives CDR1 SGHRS, CDR2 YFSETQ. The CDR3 is made up of 14 amino acids. The CDR3 nucleotides read TGCGCCAGCAGTGGACAGGGCAACACCGGGGAGCTGTTTTTT. This codes for CASSGQGNTGELFF.

This clone was observed a few times. This rearrangement joins TRBV2 to TRBJ2-2, with a weak D call TRBD1 (5 bases). V was trimmed by 2 bases and J by 8 bases, leaving 15 bases between them. Germline CDR1 and CDR2: SNHLY and FYNNEI. The CDR3 loop spans 15 amino acids. The CDR3 coding sequence is TGTGCCAGCAGTGAACCGACAGCTTTCAGGGGGGAGCTGTTTTTT. It yields the protein CASSEPTAFRGELFF. Complete variable domain (other parts from reference TRBV2 and TRBJ2-2): EPEVTQTPSHQVTQMGQEVILRCVPISNHLYFYWYRQILGQKVEFLVSFYNNEISEKSEIFDDQFSVERPDGSNFTLKIRSTKLEDSAMYFCASSEPTAFRGELFFGEGSRLTVL.